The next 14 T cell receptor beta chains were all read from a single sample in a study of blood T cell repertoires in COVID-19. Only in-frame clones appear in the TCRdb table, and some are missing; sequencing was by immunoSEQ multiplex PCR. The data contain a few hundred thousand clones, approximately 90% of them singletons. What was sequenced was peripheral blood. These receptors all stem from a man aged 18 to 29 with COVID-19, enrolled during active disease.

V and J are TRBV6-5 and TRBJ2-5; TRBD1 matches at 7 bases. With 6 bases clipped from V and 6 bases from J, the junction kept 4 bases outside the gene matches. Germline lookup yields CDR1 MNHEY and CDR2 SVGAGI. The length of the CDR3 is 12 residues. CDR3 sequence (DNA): TGTGCCAGCAGACAGGGGACGAAGACCCAGTACTTC. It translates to CASRQGTKTQYF.

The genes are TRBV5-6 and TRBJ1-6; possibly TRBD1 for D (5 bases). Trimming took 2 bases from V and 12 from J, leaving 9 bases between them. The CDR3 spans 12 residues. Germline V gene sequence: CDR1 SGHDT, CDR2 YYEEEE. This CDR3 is CASSFLGGPLHF. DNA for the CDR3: TGTGCCAGCAGCTTTTTGGGGGGACCCCTCCACTTT.

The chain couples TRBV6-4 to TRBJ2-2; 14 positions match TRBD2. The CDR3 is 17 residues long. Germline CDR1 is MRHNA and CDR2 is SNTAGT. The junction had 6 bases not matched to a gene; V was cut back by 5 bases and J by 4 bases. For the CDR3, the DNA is TGTGCCAGCAGTCCGCGAGGACTAGCGGGAGGCACCGGGGAGCTGTTTTTT. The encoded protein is CASSPRGLAGGTGELFF.

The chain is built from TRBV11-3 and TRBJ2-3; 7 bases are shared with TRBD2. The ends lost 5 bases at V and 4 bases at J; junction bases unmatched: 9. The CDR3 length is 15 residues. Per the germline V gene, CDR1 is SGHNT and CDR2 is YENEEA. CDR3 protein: CASSRPGEGPDTQYF. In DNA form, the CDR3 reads TGTGCCAGCAGCCGCCCGGGGGAGGGCCCAGATACGCAGTATTTT.

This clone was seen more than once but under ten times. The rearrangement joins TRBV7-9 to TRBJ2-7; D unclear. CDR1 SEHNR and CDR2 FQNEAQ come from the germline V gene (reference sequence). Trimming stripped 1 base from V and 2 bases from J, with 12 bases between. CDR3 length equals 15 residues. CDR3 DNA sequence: TGTGCCAGCAGCTTAGGGCGGCTCGGAGCCTACGAGCAGTACTTC. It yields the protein CASSLGRLGAYEQYF.

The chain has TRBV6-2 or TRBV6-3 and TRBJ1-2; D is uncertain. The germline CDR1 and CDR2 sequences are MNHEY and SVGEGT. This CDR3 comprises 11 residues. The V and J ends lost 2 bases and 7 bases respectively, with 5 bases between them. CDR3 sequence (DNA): TGTGCCAGCAGTTACCGCGGTGGCTACACCTTC. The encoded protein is CASSYRGGYTF.

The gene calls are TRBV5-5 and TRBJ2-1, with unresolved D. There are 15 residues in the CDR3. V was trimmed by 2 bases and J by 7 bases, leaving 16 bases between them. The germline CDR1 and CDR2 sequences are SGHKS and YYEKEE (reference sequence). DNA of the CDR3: TGTGCCAGCAGCTTTAGAATGGGCGCGTATAATGAGCAGTTCTTC. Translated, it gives CASSFRMGAYNEQFF.

The CDR3 region has the DNA TGTGCCAGCTCACCGGACAGGGTGAGCTATGGCTACACCTTC. It is translated as CASSPDRVSYGYTF. V gene TRBV18 combines with J gene TRBJ1-2; TRBD1 matches 8 bases. From germline, CDR1 is KGHSH and CDR2 LQKENI. Trimming at V came to 3 bases and at J to 4 bases, leaving 4 bases not matched to a gene. This CDR3 is built from 14 residues.

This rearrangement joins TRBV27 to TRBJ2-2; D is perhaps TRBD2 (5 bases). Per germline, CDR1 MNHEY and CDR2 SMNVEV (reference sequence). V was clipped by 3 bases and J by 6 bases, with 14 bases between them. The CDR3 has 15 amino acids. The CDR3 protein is CASSFLLASPGELFF. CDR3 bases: TGTGCCAGCAGTTTTCTTCTGGCTAGCCCCGGGGAGCTGTTTTTT.

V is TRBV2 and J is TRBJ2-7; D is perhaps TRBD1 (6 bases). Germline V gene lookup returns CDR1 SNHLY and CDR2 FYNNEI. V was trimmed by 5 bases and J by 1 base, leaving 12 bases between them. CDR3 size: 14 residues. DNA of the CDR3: TGTGCCAGCAGTAAGCCGGGACAATCCTACGAGCAGTACTTC. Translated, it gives CASSKPGQSYEQYF.

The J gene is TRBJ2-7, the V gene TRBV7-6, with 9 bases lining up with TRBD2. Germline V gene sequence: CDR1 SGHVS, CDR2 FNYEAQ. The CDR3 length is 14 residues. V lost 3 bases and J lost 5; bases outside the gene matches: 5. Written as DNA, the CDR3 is TGTGCCAGCAGCTTGACTAGCGGCAGGAACGAGCAGTACTTC. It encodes CASSLTSGRNEQYF.

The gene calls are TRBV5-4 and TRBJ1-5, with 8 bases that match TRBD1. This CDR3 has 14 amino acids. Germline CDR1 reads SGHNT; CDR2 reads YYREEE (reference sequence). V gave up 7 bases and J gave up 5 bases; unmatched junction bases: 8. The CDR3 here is CASRVQGEDQPQHF. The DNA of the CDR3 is TGTGCCAGCCGTGTACAGGGGGAGGATCAGCCCCAGCATTTT.

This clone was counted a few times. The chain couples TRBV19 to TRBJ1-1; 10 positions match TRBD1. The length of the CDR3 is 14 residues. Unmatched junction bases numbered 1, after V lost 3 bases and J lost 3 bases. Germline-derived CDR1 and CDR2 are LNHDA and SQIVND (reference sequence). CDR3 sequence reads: CASSMGQGYTEAFF. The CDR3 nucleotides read TGTGCCAGTAGTATGGGACAGGGGTACACTGAAGCTTTCTTT.

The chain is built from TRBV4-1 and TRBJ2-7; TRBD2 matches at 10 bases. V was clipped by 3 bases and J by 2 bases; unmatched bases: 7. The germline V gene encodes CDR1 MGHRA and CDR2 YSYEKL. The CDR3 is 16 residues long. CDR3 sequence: CASSQVLAGEPYEQYF. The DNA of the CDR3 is TGCGCCAGCAGCCAGGTTCTAGCGGGAGAACCCTACGAGCAGTACTTC.